These T cell receptor beta chains were read from a single sample in a study of radiotherapy plus CTLA-4 blockade in lung cancer. Using immunoSEQ multiplex PCR, the repertoire was profiled, and TCRdb retains in-frame clones only, with some absent. The sample yields about 43,000 clones, over 60% seen once. The material was peripheral blood, obtained from a patient treated with radiotherapy plus ipilimumab. The receptors here all came from a human donor with non-small cell lung cancer who had a partial response to radiotherapy plus ipilimumab. CDR3s include the opening cysteine and the closing phenylalanine or tryptophan. A D gene is named only where the DNA matches it firmly. Expanded clones are given a class, and other clones once, few, many or no size at all.

j_call clone_size d_call v_call cdr3_aa cdr3_nt
TRBJ2-7 NA NA TRBV29-1 CSVGSGDEQYF TGCAGCGTTGGGTCGGGGGACGAGCAGTACTTC
TRBJ2-7 NA TRBD1 TRBV19 CASSLRIGTGTYEQYF TGTGCCAGTAGCCTGAGAATAGGGACAGGGACCTACGAGCAGTACTTC
TRBJ2-4 NA NA TRBV10-3 CATGRDSNIQYF TGTGCCACTGGCCGGGACTCTAACATTCAGTACTTC
TRBJ2-1 NA TRBD2 TRBV4-1 CASSPVAGGIYNEQFF TGCGCCAGCAGCCCCGTGGCGGGAGGAATTTACAATGAGCAGTTCTTC
TRBJ2-7 NA TRBD2 TRBV10-2 CASTTGTSGTLFNEQYF TGCGCCAGTACCACCGGGACTAGCGGGACTCTTTTCAACGAGCAGTACTTC
TRBJ2-1 NA TRBD2 TRBV6-1 CASLLAGGRNEQFF TGTGCCAGTTTACTAGCGGGGGGGCGGAATGAGCAGTTCTTC
TRBJ2-1 once TRBD2 TRBV5-1 CASGRGPIPEQFF TGCGCCAGCGGGAGGGGACCGATCCCTGAGCAGTTCTTC
TRBJ1-2 NA NA TRBV27 CASRPRGSQRYGYTF TGTGCCAGCAGGCCAAGGGGGTCACAAAGGTATGGCTACACCTTC
TRBJ2-7 NA NA TRBV6-6 CASSYGLGAAYEQYF TGTGCCAGCAGTTACGGGCTGGGAGCGGCCTACGAGCAGTACTTC
TRBJ1-2 few NA TRBV29-1 CSALDINYGYTF TGCAGCGCATTGGACATCAACTATGGCTACACCTTC
TRBJ1-4 few NA TRBV7-9 CASSYREDGGEKLFF TGTGCCAGCAGCTACCGGGAGGACGGCGGTGAAAAACTGTTTTTT
TRBJ2-3 NA TRBD2 TRBV7-2 CASTSERGDTQYF TGTGCCAGCACCTCAGAGCGGGGCGATACGCAGTATTTT
TRBJ2-3 NA TRBD2 TRBV9 CASTIGLARDTQYF TGTGCCAGCACCATAGGACTAGCTAGGGATACGCAGTATTTT
TRBJ1-2 once NA TRBV6-5 CASSYTGGVYGYTF TGTGCCAGCAGTTACACAGGAGGGGTTTATGGCTACACCTTC
TRBJ2-7 NA NA TRBV4-1 CASSQDEGAYEQYF TGCGCCAGCAGCCAAGATGAGGGGGCCTACGAGCAGTACTTC
TRBJ2-6 few TRBD1 TRBV6-5 CASSLGQPSGANVLTF TGTGCCAGCAGTTTGGGACAGCCCTCTGGGGCCAACGTCCTGACTTTC
TRBJ1-1 NA TRBD1 TRBV19 CASSFGTGSNTEAFF TGTGCCAGTAGTTTCGGGACAGGGTCCAACACTGAAGCTTTCTTT
TRBJ2-7 NA NA TRBV9 CASSPTPGWERSEQYF TGTGCCAGCAGCCCAACCCCGGGGTGGGAAAGAAGCGAGCAGTACTTC
TRBJ2-5 NA NA TRBV5-5 CASSWGSGGETQYF TGTGCCAGCAGCTGGGGATCGGGGGGCGAGACCCAGTACTTC
TRBJ2-3 NA TRBD2 TRBV30 CAWSVGDYTDTQYF TGTGCCTGGAGTGTAGGGGACTACACAGATACGCAGTATTTT
TRBJ1-3 NA TRBD1 TRBV19 CASSYGTVLSGNTIYF TGTGCCAGTAGTTATGGGACAGTTCTCTCTGGAAACACCATATATTTT
TRBJ2-5 NA TRBD1 TRBV6-1 CASGSTGWTQYF TGTGCCAGCGGGTCGACAGGGTGGACCCAGTACTTC
TRBJ2-5 NA NA TRBV7-9 CASSLSLKGGQETQYF TGTGCCAGCAGCTTATCCCTTAAAGGGGGACAAGAGACCCAGTACTTC
TRBJ1-1 once NA TRBV13 CASRGSNTEAFF TGTGCCAGCCGGGGAAGTAACACTGAAGCTTTCTTT
TRBJ1-2 many NA TRBV5-1 CASSQEDNAYGYTF TGCGCCAGCAGCCAGGAAGACAACGCCTATGGCTACACCTTC
TRBJ2-7 NA TRBD2 TRBV6-6 CASSEMTSGVHEQYF TGTGCCAGCAGTGAGATGACTAGCGGGGTCCACGAGCAGTACTTC
TRBJ2-7 NA TRBD2 TRBV5-1 CASSFAGGAGGTIEQYF TGCGCCAGCAGCTTCGCCGGGGGCGCGGGAGGGACGATCGAGCAGTACTTC
TRBJ2-1 NA NA TRBV6-4 CASSAGERSTQFF TGTGCCAGCAGTGCCGGAGAGCGTAGCACTCAGTTCTTC
TRBJ1-5 few TRBD1 TRBV19 CASSTRGQGDNQPQHF TGTGCCAGTAGTACAAGGGGACAGGGAGACAATCAGCCCCAGCATTTT
TRBJ2-2 NA TRBD2 TRBV7-9 CASSSGMGRDGTGELFF TGTGCCAGCAGCTCGGGAATGGGGAGGGATGGAACCGGGGAGCTGTTTTTT
TRBJ2-1 few TRBD1 TRBV11-2 CASSSDREAYNEQFF TGTGCCAGCAGCTCCGACAGGGAAGCCTACAATGAGCAGTTCTTC
TRBJ2-2 once TRBD1 TRBV9 CASSAGTGTTGELFF TGTGCCAGCAGCGCCGGGACAGGGACCACCGGGGAGCTGTTTTTT
TRBJ2-7 NA NA TRBV6-1 CASSPLYEQYF TGTGCCAGCAGTCCCCTCTACGAGCAGTACTTC
TRBJ1-2 few TRBD1 TRBV13 CASSLGTGNYGYTF TGTGCCAGCAGCCTCGGGACAGGGAACTATGGCTACACCTTC
TRBJ2-7 NA NA TRBV12-5 CASGSGTWGSSYEQYF TGTGCTAGTGGTTCGGGCACCTGGGGCAGCTCCTACGAGCAGTACTTC
TRBJ1-1 NA NA TRBV5-1 CASSLRRGTEAFF TGCGCCAGCAGCTTGAGGAGGGGCACTGAAGCTTTCTTT
TRBJ2-3 once TRBD2 TRBV9 CASSVDGRSGGFDTQYF TGTGCCAGCAGCGTAGACGGACGCAGCGGGGGGTTTGATACGCAGTATTTT
TRBJ2-7 NA NA TRBV7-9 CASSAQDKSYEQYF TGTGCCAGCAGCGCTCAGGACAAGTCCTACGAGCAGTACTTC
TRBJ2-1 few TRBD1 TRBV18 CASSGQGSSYNEQFF TGTGCCAGCTCCGGACAGGGGAGCTCCTACAATGAGCAGTTCTTC
TRBJ2-7 NA TRBD1 TRBV10-3 CAISDPQGSSYEQYF TGTGCCATCAGTGACCCACAGGGGAGCTCCTACGAGCAGTACTTC
TRBJ1-6 NA NA TRBV30 CAWSVDTSLHF TGTGCCTGGAGTGTTGACACATCCCTCCACTTT
TRBJ2-5 NA TRBD2 TRBV2 CASSRLAGGVAQETQYF TGTGCCAGCAGTAGGCTAGCGGGAGGGGTGGCACAAGAGACCCAGTACTTC
TRBJ1-2 NA TRBD1 TRBV5-1 CASSADRVGGYTF TGCGCCAGCAGCGCGGACAGGGTGGGAGGCTACACCTTC
TRBJ2-5 NA TRBD2 TRBV19 CASSRLAGRETQYF TGTGCCAGTAGTCGGCTAGCGGGGAGGGAGACCCAGTACTTC
TRBJ2-2 few NA TRBV7-3 CASSLNHGELFF TGTGCCAGCAGCTTAAATCACGGGGAGCTGTTTTTT
TRBJ2-4 NA TRBD2 TRBV2 CASKSGLAGGENIQYF TGTGCCAGCAAATCCGGACTAGCGGGAGGGGAAAACATTCAGTACTTC
TRBJ1-4 NA TRBD1 TRBV6-1 CASSEAPEGGATNEKLFF TGTGCCAGCAGTGAAGCGCCGGAAGGGGGCGCAACTAATGAAAAACTGTTTTTT
TRBJ1-1 NA TRBD1 TRBV5-8 CASRYGQGSSGTEAFF TGTGCCAGCAGATACGGACAGGGATCATCGGGCACTGAAGCTTTCTTT